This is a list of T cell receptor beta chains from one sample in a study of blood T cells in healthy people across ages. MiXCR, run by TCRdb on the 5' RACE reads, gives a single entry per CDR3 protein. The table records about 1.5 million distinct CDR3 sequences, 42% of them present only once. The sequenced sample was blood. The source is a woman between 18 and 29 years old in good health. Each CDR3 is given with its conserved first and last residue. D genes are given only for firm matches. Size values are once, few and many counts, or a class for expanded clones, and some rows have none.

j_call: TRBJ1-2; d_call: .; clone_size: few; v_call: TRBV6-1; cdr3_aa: CASSEGTVDYGYTF; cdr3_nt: TGTGCCAGCAGTGAAGGGACGGTGGACTATGGCTACACCTTC
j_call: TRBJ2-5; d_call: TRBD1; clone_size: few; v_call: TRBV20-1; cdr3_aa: CSASDREETQYF; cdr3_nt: TGCAGTGCTTCGGACAGGGAAGAGACCCAGTACTTC
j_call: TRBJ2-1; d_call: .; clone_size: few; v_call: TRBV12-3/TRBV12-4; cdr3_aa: CASSLQGDHEQFF; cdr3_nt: TGTGCCAGCAGTTTACAAGGGGACCATGAGCAGTTCTTC
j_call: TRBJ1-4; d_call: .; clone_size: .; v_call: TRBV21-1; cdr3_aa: CAGSKVGRGLEKLFF; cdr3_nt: TGTGCCGGCAGCAAAGTTGGCAGGGGGTTAGAAAAACTGTTTTTT
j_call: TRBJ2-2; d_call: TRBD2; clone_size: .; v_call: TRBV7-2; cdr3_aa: CASSLLAGVTGELFF; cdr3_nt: TGTGCCAGCAGCTTACTAGCGGGAGTTACCGGGGAGCTGTTTTTT
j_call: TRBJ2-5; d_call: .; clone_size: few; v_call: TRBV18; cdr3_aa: CASSTRGSQETQYF; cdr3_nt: TGTGCCAGCTCTACCCGGGGGTCCCAAGAGACCCAGTACTTC
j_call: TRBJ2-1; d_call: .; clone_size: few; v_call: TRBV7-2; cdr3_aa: CASSLTGNYEQFF; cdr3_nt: TGTGCCAGCAGCTTAACCGGGAATTATGAGCAGTTCTTC
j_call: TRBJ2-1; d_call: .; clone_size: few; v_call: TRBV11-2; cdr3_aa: CASSPGVIEQFF; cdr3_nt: TGTGCCAGCAGCCCTGGGGTCATTGAGCAGTTCTTC
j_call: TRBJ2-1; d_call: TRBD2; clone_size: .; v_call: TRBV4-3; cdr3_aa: CASGRLASDGEQFF; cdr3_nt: TGCGCCAGCGGACGACTAGCGTCGGATGGTGAGCAGTTCTTC
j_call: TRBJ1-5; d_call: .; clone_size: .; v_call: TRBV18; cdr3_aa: CASSAWTPGSGNQPQHF; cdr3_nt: TGTGCCAGCTCAGCTTGGACCCCGGGATCAGGCAATCAGCCCCAGCATTTT
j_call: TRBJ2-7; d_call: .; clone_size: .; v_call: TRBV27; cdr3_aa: CASSSIISGLDEQYF; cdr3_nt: TGTGCCAGCAGTTCCATCATCAGTGGATTGGACGAGCAGTACTTC
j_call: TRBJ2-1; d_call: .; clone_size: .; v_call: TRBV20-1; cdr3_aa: CSANGGIVYNEQFF; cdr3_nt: TGCAGTGCTAATGGGGGTATTGTCTACAATGAGCAGTTCTTC
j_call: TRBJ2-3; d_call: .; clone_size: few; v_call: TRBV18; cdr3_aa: CASSPFGYTDTQYF; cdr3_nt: TGTGCCAGCTCACCATTTGGATACACAGATACGCAGTATTTT
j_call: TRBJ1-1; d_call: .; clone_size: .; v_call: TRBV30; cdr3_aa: CAWSINRDTEAFF; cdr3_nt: TGTGCCTGGAGTATAAACAGGGACACTGAAGCTTTCTTT
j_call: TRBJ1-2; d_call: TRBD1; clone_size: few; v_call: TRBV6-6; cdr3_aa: CASSYSGQTNYGYTF; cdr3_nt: TGTGCCAGCAGTTACTCGGGACAGACTAACTATGGCTACACCTTC
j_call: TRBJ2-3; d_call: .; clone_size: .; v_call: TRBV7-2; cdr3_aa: CASSFSRRYTDTQYF; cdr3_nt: TGTGCCAGCAGCTTCAGCAGGAGATACACAGATACGCAGTATTTT
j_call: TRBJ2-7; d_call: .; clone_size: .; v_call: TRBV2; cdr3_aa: CASSVRVHEQYF; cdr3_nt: TGTGCCAGCAGTGTTAGGGTACACGAGCAGTACTTC
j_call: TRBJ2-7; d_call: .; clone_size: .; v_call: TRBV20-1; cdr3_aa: CSAGSPLTYEQYF; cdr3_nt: TGCAGTGCAGGGAGCCCCTTAACCTACGAGCAGTACTTC
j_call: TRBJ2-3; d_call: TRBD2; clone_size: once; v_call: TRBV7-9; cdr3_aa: CASSALAGGSDTQYF; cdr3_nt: TGTGCCAGCAGCGCCCTAGCGGGGGGGTCAGATACGCAGTATTTT
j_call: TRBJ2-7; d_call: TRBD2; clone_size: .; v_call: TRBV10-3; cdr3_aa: CAISDRPSGTSYEQYF; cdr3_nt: TGTGCCATCAGTGACCGGCCTAGCGGAACCTCCTACGAGCAGTACTTC
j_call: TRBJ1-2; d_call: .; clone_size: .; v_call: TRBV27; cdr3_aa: CASSPNTEPHYGYTF; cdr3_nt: TGTGCCAGCAGTCCAAACACAGAGCCTCACTATGGCTACACCTTC
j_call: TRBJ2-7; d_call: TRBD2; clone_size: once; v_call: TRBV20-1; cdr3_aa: CSAPGTSGGSYEQYF; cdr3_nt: TGCAGTGCTCCCGGGACTAGCGGGGGGTCCTACGAGCAGTACTTC
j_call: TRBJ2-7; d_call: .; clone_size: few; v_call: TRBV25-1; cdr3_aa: CASSESAGHTTYEQYF; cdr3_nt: TGTGCCAGCAGTGAATCCGCGGGTCACACCACCTACGAGCAGTACTTC
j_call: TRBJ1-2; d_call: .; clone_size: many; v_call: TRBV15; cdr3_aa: CATSRGGTVSSNYGYTF; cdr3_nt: TGTGCCACCAGCAGGGGGGGCACGGTCAGTTCTAACTATGGCTACACCTTC
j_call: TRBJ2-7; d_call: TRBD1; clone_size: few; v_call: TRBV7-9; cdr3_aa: CASSAGTGKNSYEQYF; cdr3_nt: TGTGCCAGCAGCGCGGGGACAGGGAAAAACTCCTACGAGCAGTACTTC
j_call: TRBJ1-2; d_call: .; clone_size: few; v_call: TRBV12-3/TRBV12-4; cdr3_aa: CASSQRSGGYGYTF; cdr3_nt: TGTGCCAGCAGCCAAAGGTCGGGGGGCTATGGCTACACCTTC
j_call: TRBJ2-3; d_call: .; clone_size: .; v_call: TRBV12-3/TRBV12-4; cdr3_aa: CASSLLTGATDTQYF; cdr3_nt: TGTGCCAGCAGTTTATTAACGGGAGCCACAGATACGCAGTATTTT
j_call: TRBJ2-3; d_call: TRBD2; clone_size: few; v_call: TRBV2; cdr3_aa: CASRDPLGGTTDTQYF; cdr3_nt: TGTGCCAGCAGAGACCCGCTCGGGGGGACCACAGATACGCAGTATTTT
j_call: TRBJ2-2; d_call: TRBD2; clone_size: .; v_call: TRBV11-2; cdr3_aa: CASSSILAGGRGNTGELFF; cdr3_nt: TGTGCCAGCAGCTCGATTCTAGCGGGAGGGCGTGGGAACACCGGGGAGCTGTTTTTT
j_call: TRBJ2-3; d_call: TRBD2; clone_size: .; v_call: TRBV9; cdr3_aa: CASSVGGSTTDTQYF; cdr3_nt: TGTGCCAGCAGCGTAGGCGGGAGTACCACAGATACGCAGTATTTT
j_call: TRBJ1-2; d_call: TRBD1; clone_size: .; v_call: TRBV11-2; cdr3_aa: CAGRVGQSYGYTF; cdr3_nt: TGTGCCGGCAGGGTGGGACAGTCCTATGGCTACACCTTC
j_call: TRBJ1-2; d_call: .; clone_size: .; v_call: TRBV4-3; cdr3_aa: CASSQGTATNYGYTF; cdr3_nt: TGCGCCAGCAGCCAAGGGACAGCTACTAACTATGGCTACACCTTC
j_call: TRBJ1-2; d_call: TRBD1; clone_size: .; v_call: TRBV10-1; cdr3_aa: CASSRDRGFGNYGYTF; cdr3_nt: TGCGCCAGCAGTCGGGACAGGGGGTTTGGTAACTATGGCTACACCTTC
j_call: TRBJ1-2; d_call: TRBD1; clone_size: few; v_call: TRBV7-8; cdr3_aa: CASSYLPGQGDYGYTF; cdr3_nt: TGTGCCAGCAGTTATCTCCCGGGACAGGGTGACTATGGCTACACCTTC
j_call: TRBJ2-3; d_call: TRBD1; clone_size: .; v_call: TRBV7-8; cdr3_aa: CASSLLGTGGTSTDTQYF; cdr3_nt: TGTGCCAGCAGTCTCCTGGGGACAGGGGGGACGAGCACAGATACGCAGTATTTT
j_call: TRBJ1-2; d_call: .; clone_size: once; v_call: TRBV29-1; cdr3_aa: CSVNRENSNYGYTF; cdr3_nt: TGCAGCGTAAATCGAGAGAATTCCAACTATGGCTACACCTTC
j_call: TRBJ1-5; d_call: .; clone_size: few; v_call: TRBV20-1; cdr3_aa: CSARPRQGTNQPQHF; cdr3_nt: TGCAGTGCTAGGCCCAGGCAGGGGACGAATCAGCCCCAGCATTTT
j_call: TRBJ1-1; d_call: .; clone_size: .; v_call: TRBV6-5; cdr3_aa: CASNPGGGPMNTEAFF; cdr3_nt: TGTGCCAGCAATCCGGGGGGTGGGCCTATGAACACTGAAGCTTTCTTT
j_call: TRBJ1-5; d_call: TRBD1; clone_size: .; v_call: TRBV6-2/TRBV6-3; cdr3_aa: CASTRTGDGQPQHF; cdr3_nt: TGTGCCAGCACCCGGACAGGGGATGGTCAGCCCCAGCATTTT
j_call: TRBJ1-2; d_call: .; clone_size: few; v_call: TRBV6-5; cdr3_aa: CASSRGASNYGYTF; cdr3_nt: TGTGCCAGCAGTCGCGGGGCTTCTAACTATGGCTACACCTTC
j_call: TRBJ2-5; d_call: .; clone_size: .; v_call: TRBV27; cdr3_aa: CASSLGRDIWETQYF; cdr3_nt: TGTGCCAGCAGTTTAGGGCGTGACATTTGGGAGACCCAGTACTTC